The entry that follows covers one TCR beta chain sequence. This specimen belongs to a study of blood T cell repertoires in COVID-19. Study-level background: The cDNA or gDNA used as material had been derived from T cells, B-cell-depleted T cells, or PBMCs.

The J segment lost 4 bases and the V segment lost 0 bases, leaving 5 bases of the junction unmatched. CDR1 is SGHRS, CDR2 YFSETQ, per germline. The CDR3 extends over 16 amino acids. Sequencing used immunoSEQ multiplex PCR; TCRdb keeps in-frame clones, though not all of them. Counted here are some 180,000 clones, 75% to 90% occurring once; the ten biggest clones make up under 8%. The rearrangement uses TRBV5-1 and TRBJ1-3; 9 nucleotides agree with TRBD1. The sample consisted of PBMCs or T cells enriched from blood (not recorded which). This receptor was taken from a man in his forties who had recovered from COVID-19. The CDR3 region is CASSLEGQGAGNTIYF. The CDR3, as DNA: TGCGCCAGCAGCTTGGAGGGACAGGGCGCGGGAAACACCATATATTTT.